A single sample gave rise to the 19 T cell receptor beta chains below, sequenced in a study of tumor and adjacent non-tumor tissue in lung cancer (dated by TCRdb to 2016 to 2019). RNA was isolated from bulk, unsorted tissue, and RNA quality was assessed with a NanoDrop ND-1000 and an Agilent 2100. The library was generated by multiplex PCR. Sequencing instrument: Illumina HiSeq 2500. TCRbeta libraries were built by three rounds of nested PCR using primers (Table S4), following protocols modified from ARM-PCR. The public sequencing data were trimmed at Q25 with fastp and processed into clonotypes with MiXCR by TCRdb, which kept only in-frame beta chains. Each CDR3 protein gets just one entry, which takes the most common genes and DNA from the rows behind it. This sample gives around 200,000 distinct CDR3 sequences in total; 60% to 75% of them show up just once. Around 25% of the sample rests with the top ten.

The sequencing sample was made of lung tumor tissue. Receptors were obtained from a man between 60 and 75 years old with non-small cell lung cancer.

Comment on this clonotype: A junction boundary mismatches the germline segment, possibly from a read error. The chain recombines TRBV6-1 with TRBJ2-3; TRBD1 matches at 7 bases. The CDR3 is made up of 14 amino acids. The germline V gene encodes CDR1 MNHNS and CDR2 SASEGT. The CDR3 spells CASKRRQGTDMQYF. For the CDR3, the DNA is TGTGCCAGCAAGCGGAGGCAGGGGACAGATATGCAGTATTTT.

The CDR3 DNA is TGTGCCAGCAGGCCTTGGACAGGGGGTTTCTCTAACTATGGCTACACCTTC. It yields the protein CASRPWTGGFSNYGYTF. The chain combines TRBV28 with TRBJ1-2; 10 bases are a match to TRBD1. Trimming removed 6 bases from V and 0 bases from J; junction bases left unmatched: 10. CDR1 is MDHEN, CDR2 SYDVKM, per germline. The CDR3 length is 17 residues.

This clonotype appeared many times. The genes are TRBV29-1 and TRBJ2-1; tentatively, D is TRBD1 or TRBD2 (6 bases each). Trimming took off 4 bases at V and 10 bases at J, with 11 bases between the two ends. The CDR3 is 11 amino acids. CDR1 and CDR2 (germline): SQVTM, ANQGSEA. The CDR3 nucleotides read TGCAGCGTTGGGGGGGCTCGGGAGCAGTTCTTC. Translating it yields CSVGGAREQFF.

Regarding this clonotype: A much larger clone is a single base away; this may be a read error. This chain links TRBV6-6 with TRBJ2-2, with 13 bases that match TRBD2. Germline values: CDR1 MNHNY, CDR2 SVGAGI (reference sequence). The CDR3 runs 16 residues. Unmatched junction bases numbered 9, after V lost 10 bases and J lost 4 bases. CDR3: CAIRSGLAGTTGELFF. The CDR3 DNA sequence: TGTGCCATCAGGTCGGGACTAGCGGGGACCACCGGGGAGCTGTTTTTT.

Regarding this clonotype: One end of the junction varies from germline; a read error may be responsible. V usage is TRBV11-3 and J usage is TRBJ1-1; D is undetermined. The CDR3 loop spans 13 amino acids. Germline values: CDR1 SGHNT, CDR2 YENEEA. This CDR3 reads CACSLGSIPRIFF. For the CDR3, the DNA is TGTGCCTGCAGCTTAGGCTCGATCCCTCGGATTTTCTTT.

The V and J genes are TRBV19 and TRBJ2-1, with 9 bases identical to TRBD1. CDR1 is LNHDA and CDR2 is SQIVND in the germline V gene (reference sequence). V trimming: 5 bases; J trimming: 3 bases; junction bases outside the gene matches: 5. The CDR3 has 15 residues. CDR3 sequence: CASSYRDRVYNEQFF. The DNA for the CDR3 is TGTGCCAGTAGTTACCGGGACAGGGTCTACAATGAGCAGTTCTTC.

As concerns this clonotype: A much larger clone is a single base away; this may be a read error. The chain employs TRBV29-1 and TRBJ2-2; D perhaps matches TRBD2 (6 bases). Per germline, CDR1 SQVTM and CDR2 ANQGSEA. The CDR3 covers 13 residues. The CDR3 region is CSVARGNTGVLFF. Here the CDR3 DNA reads TGCAGCGTTGCCCGCGGGAACACCGGGGTGCTGTTTTTT.

Notes on this clonotype: A read error is possible here, since a much larger clone lies one base away. J is TRBJ1-3 and V is TRBV11-2, with D uncertain. V lost 4 bases and J lost 2, with 30 bases in between. CDR3 length equals 21 residues. Germline CDR1 reads SGHAT; CDR2 reads FQNNGV. CDR3 sequence (DNA): TGTGCCAGCAGCTCGTCCCACGTGGTCGTTTTCCCGGTCTCCCCTGGAAACACCATATATTTT. The encoded protein is CASSSSHVVVFPVSPGNTIYF.

In this sample, this clonotype turned up a few times. The CDR3 DNA sequence: TGCAGTGCTAGGCCGGGGGCTAACTATGGCTACACCTTC. As protein: CSARPGANYGYTF. The chain recombines TRBV20-1 with TRBJ1-2; a weak D match, TRBD1 (5 bases). Trimming took 3 bases from V and 0 from J, leaving 8 bases between them. The V gene's germline CDR1 is DFQATT and CDR2 SNEGSKA (reference sequence). CDR3 length: 13 residues.

This clonotype has just one count. The conserved phenylalanine or tryptophan is not found at the CDR3 terminus, so this likely reflects a read error. The CDR3: CSARARGHVETQFC. DNA of the CDR3: TGCAGTGCTAGAGCCCGAGGCCACGTAGAGACCCAGTTCTGC. The chain is built from TRBV20-1 and TRBJ2-5; D is ambiguous. The end of the DNA aligns better with TRBJ2-1, so the J call may be wrong. CDR1 is DFQATT, CDR2 SNEGSKA, per germline (reference sequence). This CDR3 comprises 14 residues.

This clonotype was recorded at least ten times. V gene TRBV6-5 combines with J gene TRBJ2-7; D not resolved. There are 13 residues in the CDR3. CDR1 is MNHEY, CDR2 SVGAGI, per germline. Trimming removed 7 bases from V and 2 bases from J, with 12 bases in between. As DNA, the CDR3 is TGTGCCAGCACTCGTGGGGTGACCTACGAGCAGTACTTC. Its translation: CASTRGVTYEQYF.

This clonotype has a handful of counts. The chain carries TRBV6-5 and TRBJ2-5, with D perhaps matching TRBD1 (7 bases). The CDR3 runs to 14 residues. With 2 bases removed from V and 4 bases from J, the gap between germline ends came to 11 bases. Per the germline V gene, CDR1 is MNHEY and CDR2 is SVGAGI. The CDR3, as DNA: TGTGCCAGCAGTTACGCGGGACAGCGAGAGACCCAGTACTTC. Protein sequence: CASSYAGQRETQYF.

As for this clonotype: The junction does not match germline at one end; this may be a read error. The J gene is TRBJ2-2, the V gene TRBV4-2, with 7 bases fitting TRBD2. The CDR3 consists of 17 residues. Germline-derived CDR1 and CDR2 are LGHNA and YNFKEQ. The CDR3 DNA is TGTGCCAGCAGCCGCAGCATAGGGAGGGATGACACCGGTGAGCTGTTTTTT. Protein sequence: CASSRSIGRDDTGELFF.

The chain is built from TRBV6-5 and TRBJ2-3; D might be TRBD1 (6 bases). V was pared by 5 bases and J by 5 bases, with 17 bases between. CDR3 length: 15 residues. The germline V gene encodes CDR1 MNHEY and CDR2 SVGAGI. The chain's CDR3 is CASSLTGTGKDTQYF. The DNA of the CDR3 is TGTGCCAGCAGTCTGACAGGCACAGGGAAAGATACGCAGTATTTT.

The chain combines TRBV4-1 with TRBJ2-1, with D possibly matching TRBD2 (6 bases). The CDR3 length is 16 residues. The ends were cut back, 4 bases at V and 8 bases at J, with 21 bases in the middle. CDR1 is MGHRA, CDR2 YSYEKL, per germline. CDR3 protein: CASSLKSDGSRDEQFF. The CDR3 DNA is TGCGCCAGCAGCCTAAAGTCTGACGGGAGTCGTGATGAGCAGTTCTTC.

Note on this clonotype: The germline gene is not matched at one end of the junction; a read error may be the cause. The chain carries TRBV6-5 and TRBJ2-7; D is possibly TRBD1 (5 bases). Germline V gene sequence: CDR1 MNHEY, CDR2 SVGAGI. This CDR3 has 12 amino acids. DNA for the CDR3: TGTGCCAACACCGAAGGCCAGGGTCGGCAATATTTC. Protein sequence: CANTEGQGRQYF.

In regard to this clonotype: Germline is not matched at one junction end, which may reflect a read error. The rearrangement uses TRBV20-1 and TRBJ2-2; the D gene is possibly TRBD2 (5 bases). CDR3 size: 15 residues. Per the germline V gene, CDR1 is DFQATT and CDR2 is SNEGSKA (reference sequence). The CDR3 nucleotides read TGCAGTGCTAGAGTTGGAGGCGCAAGCACCGGGAAGCTGTTTTTC. It specifies CSARVGGASTGKLFF.

A note on this clonotype: One junction end disagrees with the germline gene, perhaps due to a read error. V usage is TRBV29-1 and J usage is TRBJ2-7, with a tentative D call TRBD2 (6 bases). The CDR3 is 12 amino acids. Per germline, CDR1 SQVTM and CDR2 ANQGSEA. The CDR3 DNA sequence: TGTAGCGGCCGACTAGATTGCTACGAGCAGTACTTC. Encoded protein: CSGRLDCYEQYF.

For this clonotype: An end of the junction differs from the germline gene, which may be a read error. V gene TRBV20-1 combines with J gene TRBJ2-1, with 7 bases lining up with TRBD1. The CDR3 spans 15 residues. Germline CDR1 reads DFQATT; CDR2 reads SNEGSKA (reference sequence). In DNA form, the CDR3 reads TGCAGTGTTAGACCGAACAGGGGATGGTGGGATGAGCGGTTCTTC. This gives the protein CSVRPNRGWWDERFF.